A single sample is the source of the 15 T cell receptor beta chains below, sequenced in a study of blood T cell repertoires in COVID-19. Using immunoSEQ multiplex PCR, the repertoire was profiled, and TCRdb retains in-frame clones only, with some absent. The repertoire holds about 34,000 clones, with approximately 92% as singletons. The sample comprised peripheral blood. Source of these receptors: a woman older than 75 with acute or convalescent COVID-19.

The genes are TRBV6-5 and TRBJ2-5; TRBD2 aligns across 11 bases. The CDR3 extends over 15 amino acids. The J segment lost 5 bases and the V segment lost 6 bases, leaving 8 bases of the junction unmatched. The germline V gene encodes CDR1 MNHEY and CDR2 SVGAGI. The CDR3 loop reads CASRLTSGGWETQYF. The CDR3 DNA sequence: TGTGCCAGCAGACTCACTAGCGGGGGCTGGGAGACCCAGTACTTC.

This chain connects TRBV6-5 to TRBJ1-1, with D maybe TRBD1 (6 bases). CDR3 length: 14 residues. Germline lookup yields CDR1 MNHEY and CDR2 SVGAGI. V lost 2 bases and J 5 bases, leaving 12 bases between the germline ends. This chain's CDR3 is CASSYGRQGTEAFF. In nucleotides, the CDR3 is TGTGCCAGCAGTTACGGGCGGCAGGGGACTGAAGCTTTCTTT.

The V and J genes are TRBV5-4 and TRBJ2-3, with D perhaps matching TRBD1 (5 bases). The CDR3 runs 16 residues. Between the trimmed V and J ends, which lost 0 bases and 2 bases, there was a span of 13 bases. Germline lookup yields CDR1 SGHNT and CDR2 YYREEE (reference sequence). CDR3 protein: CASSLAVVRATDTQYF. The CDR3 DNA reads TGTGCCAGCAGCTTGGCAGTTGTCAGGGCCACAGATACGCAGTATTTT.

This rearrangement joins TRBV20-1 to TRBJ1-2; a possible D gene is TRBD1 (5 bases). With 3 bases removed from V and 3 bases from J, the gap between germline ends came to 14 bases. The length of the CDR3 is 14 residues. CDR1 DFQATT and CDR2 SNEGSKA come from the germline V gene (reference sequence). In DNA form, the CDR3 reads TGCAGTGCTAGTCCCCTCCAGACAGACTATGGCTACACCTTC. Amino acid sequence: CSASPLQTDYGYTF.

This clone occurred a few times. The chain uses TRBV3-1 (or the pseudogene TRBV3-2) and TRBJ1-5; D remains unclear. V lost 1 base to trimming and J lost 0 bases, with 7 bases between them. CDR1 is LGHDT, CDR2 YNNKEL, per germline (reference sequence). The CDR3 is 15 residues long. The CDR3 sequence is CASSQATDSNQPQHF. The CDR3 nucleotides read TGTGCCAGCAGCCAAGCCACAGATAGCAATCAGCCCCAGCATTTT.

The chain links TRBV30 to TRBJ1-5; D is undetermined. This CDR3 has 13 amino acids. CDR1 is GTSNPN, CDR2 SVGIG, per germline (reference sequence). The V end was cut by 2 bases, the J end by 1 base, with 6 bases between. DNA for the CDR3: TGTGCCTGGAGTCTATCAAGCAATCAGCCCCAGCATTTT. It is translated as CAWSLSSNQPQHF.

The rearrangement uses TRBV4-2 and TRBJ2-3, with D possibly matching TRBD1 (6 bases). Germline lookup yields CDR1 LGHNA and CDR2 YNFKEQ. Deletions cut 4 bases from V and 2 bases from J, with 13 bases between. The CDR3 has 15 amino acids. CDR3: CASSRTATFTDTQYF. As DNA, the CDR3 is TGTGCCAGCAGCCGGACAGCGACTTTCACAGATACGCAGTATTTT.

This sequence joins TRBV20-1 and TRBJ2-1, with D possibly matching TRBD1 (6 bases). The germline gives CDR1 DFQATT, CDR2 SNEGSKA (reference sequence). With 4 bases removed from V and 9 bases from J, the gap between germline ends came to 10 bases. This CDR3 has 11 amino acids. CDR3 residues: CSAKGVGEQFF. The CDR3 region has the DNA TGCAGTGCTAAGGGGGTCGGTGAGCAGTTCTTC.

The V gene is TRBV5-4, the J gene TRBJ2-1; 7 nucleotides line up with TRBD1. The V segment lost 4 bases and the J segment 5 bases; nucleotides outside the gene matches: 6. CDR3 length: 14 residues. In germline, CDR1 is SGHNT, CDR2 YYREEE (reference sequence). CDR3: CASSLQGVHNEQFF. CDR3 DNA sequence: TGTGCCAGCAGCCTCCAGGGGGTTCACAATGAGCAGTTCTTC.

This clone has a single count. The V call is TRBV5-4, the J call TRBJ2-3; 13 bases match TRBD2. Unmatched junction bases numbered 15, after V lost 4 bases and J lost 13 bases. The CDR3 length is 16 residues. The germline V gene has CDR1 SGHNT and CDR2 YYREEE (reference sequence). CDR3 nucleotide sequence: TGTGCCAGCAGCCCTCGGGGGGGGACTAGCGGGGAAGAAAAGTATTTT. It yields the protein CASSPRGGTSGEEKYF.

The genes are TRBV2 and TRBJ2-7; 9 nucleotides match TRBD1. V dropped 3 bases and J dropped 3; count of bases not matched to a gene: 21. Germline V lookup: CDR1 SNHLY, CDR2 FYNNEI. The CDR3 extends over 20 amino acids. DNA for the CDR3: TGTGCCAGCAGTGATGAGGGGGATACAGGGGGCTGGCCGGACTACTACGAGCAGTACTTC. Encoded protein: CASSDEGDTGGWPDYYEQYF.

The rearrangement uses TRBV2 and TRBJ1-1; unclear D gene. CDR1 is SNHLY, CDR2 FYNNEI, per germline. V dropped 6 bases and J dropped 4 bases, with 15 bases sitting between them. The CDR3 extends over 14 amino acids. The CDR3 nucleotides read TGTGCCAGCAGGGCTAATGGGCCACTCACTGAAGCTTTCTTT. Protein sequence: CASRANGPLTEAFF.

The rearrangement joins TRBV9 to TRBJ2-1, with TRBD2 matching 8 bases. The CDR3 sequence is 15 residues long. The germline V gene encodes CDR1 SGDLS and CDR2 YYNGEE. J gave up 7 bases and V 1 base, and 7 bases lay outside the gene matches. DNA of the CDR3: TGTGCCAGCAGCGTACTAGCGGGCATGGTAAATGAGCAGTTCTTC. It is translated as CASSVLAGMVNEQFF.

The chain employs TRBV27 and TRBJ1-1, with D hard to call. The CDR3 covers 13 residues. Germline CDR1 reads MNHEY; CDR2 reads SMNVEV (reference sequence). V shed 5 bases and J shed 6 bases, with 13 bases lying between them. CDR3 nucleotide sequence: TGTGCCAGCAGTCTGATCGGGAGAGCTGAAGCTTTCTTT. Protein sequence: CASSLIGRAEAFF.

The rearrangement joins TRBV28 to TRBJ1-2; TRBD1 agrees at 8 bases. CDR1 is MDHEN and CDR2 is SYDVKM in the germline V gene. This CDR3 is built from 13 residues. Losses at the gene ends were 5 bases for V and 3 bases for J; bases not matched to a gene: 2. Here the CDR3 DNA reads TGTGCCAGCAGTCCGACAGGGGACTATGGCTACACCTTC. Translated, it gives CASSPTGDYGYTF.